The 15 T cell receptor beta chains given below trace back to one sample, sequenced in a study of vaccination and CD4 T cells after COVID-19. For these TCRs, the target antigens are not known. With the Oncomine TCR Beta short-read assay, DNA from cultured CD4+ T cells was sequenced. TCRdb reprocessed the PCR reads with MiXCR, giving one entry per CDR3 protein. The data contain 20,000 to 25,000 distinct CDR3 sequences, 43% of them singletons. This sample's treatment: roughly 10-day PBMC culture with coronavirus spike peptide pools or control peptides (ViraFEST assay). The source material was CD4+ T cells from blood, cultured in vitro. The receptor set was obtained from a human donor who had recovered from COVID-19.

This chain connects TRBV11-2 to TRBJ2-7; D is unresolved. V was trimmed by 1 base and J by 1 base, leaving 5 bases between them. The CDR3 sequence is 13 residues long. CDR1 and CDR2 (germline): SGHAT, FQNNGV. CDR3 in DNA: TGTGCCAGCAGCTTAGGGGTTTCCTACGAGCAGTACTTC. It specifies CASSLGVSYEQYF.

This clonotype was observed a handful of times. CDR3 DNA sequence: TGTGCCAGCAGCTTAGGGGTAAACATTCAGTACTTC. Translated: CASSLGVNIQYF. The rearrangement links TRBV7-2 to TRBJ2-4, with unresolved D. Germline V gene data show CDR1 as SGHTA and CDR2 as FQGNSA. The germline V and J ends were trimmed by 1 base and 6 bases, with 4 bases remaining between them. CDR3 length: 12 residues.

J is TRBJ1-1 and V is TRBV27; 8 bases align to TRBD1. In germline, CDR1 is MNHEY, CDR2 SMNVEV (reference sequence). The CDR3 is 15 amino acids. With V trimmed by 5 bases and J by 5 bases, 10 bases remained unmatched. As DNA, the CDR3 is TGTGCCAGCAGTCCCACCGGACAGGGAATAACTGAAGCTTTCTTT. This sequence encodes CASSPTGQGITEAFF.

V and J are TRBV28 and TRBJ1-1; the D is unclear. The ends were cut back, 8 bases at V and 1 base at J, with 11 bases in the middle. CDR3 length: 13 amino acids. CDR1 is MDHEN and CDR2 is SYDVKM in the germline V gene. CDR3 sequence reads: CASELTQNTEAFF. Here the CDR3 DNA reads TGTGCCAGCGAGCTTACACAGAACACTGAAGCTTTCTTT.

This chain uses TRBV10-2 with TRBJ2-6; 10 bases fit TRBD1. From germline, CDR1 is WSHSY and CDR2 SAAADI. The CDR3 length is 18 residues. The V segment lost 6 bases and the J segment 3 bases; nucleotides outside the gene matches: 11. The CDR3: CASRDGDRGRNGANVLTF. DNA of the CDR3: TGCGCCAGCAGGGACGGGGACAGGGGACGTAATGGGGCCAACGTCCTGACTTTC.

This clonotype was counted between two and nine times. One end of the junction does not line up with germline, which may come from a read error. This rearrangement joins TRBV7-7 to TRBJ2-1, with no clear D. CDR1 and CDR2 from the germline V gene are SSHAT and FNYEAQ (reference sequence). The CDR3 is 15 residues long. This CDR3 is CASSLGPSVYNEQFF. The CDR3 coding sequence is TGTGCTAGCAGCTTAGGCCCGTCGGTCTACAATGAGCAGTTCTTC.

This clonotype was observed a handful of times. The V call is TRBV2, the J call TRBJ1-2; TRBD1 matches 8 bases. V shed 6 bases and J 8 bases; nucleotides not matched to a gene: 17. Per the germline V gene, CDR1 is SNHLY and CDR2 is FYNNEI. The CDR3 contains 16 residues. CDR3 region: CASRMGYTDRVWGYTF. As DNA, the CDR3 is TGTGCCAGCAGGATGGGGTATACGGACAGGGTATGGGGCTACACCTTC.

This clonotype was picked up a small number of times. The chain combines TRBV10-2 with TRBJ1-2; D is unclear. The germline V gene has CDR1 WSHSY and CDR2 SAAADI. The CDR3 loop spans 13 amino acids. Trimming removed 2 bases from V and 6 bases from J, with 10 bases in between. CDR3 sequence (DNA): TGCGCCAGCAGTGAGCCACCCCCAGATGGCTACACCTTC. Its protein is CASSEPPPDGYTF.

In its sample, this clonotype was seen a few times. This chain links TRBV20-1 with TRBJ2-1, with 9 bases fitting TRBD1. This CDR3 is built from 13 residues. Per germline, CDR1 DFQATT and CDR2 SNEGSKA (reference sequence). V dropped 7 bases and J dropped 8; count of bases not matched to a gene: 9. The CDR3 is CSVLPGTGYEQFF. The CDR3 bases are TGCAGTGTTCTCCCCGGGACAGGGTATGAGCAGTTCTTC.

The chain is built from TRBV12-3 or TRBV12-4 and TRBJ2-3, with no clear D. V lost 3 bases and J 13 bases, leaving 11 bases between the germline ends. CDR3 length: 11 amino acids. The CDR3 sequence is CASSLGSREYF. In nucleotides, the CDR3 is TGTGCCAGCAGTTTGGGCTCCCGGGAGTATTTT.

This rearrangement joins TRBV7-2 to TRBJ2-7; 9 nucleotides agree with TRBD2. This CDR3 region has 13 residues. V was pared by 7 bases and J by 5 bases, with 6 bases of the junction left unmatched. CDR1 and CDR2 from the germline V gene are SGHTA and FQGNSA. The CDR3 sequence: CASKGLASNEQYF. As DNA, the CDR3 is TGTGCCAGCAAAGGACTAGCGTCGAACGAGCAGTACTTC.

This clonotype has more than one count but fewer than ten. The chain couples TRBV21-1 to TRBJ2-3; the D call in the table, TRBD2, was not verified against the DNA. TRBV21-1 counts as a pseudogene. The CDR3 is 18 amino acids. This CDR3 reads CASSNGTSGDLGTDTQYF. DNA for the CDR3: TGTGCCAGCAGCAATGGGACTAGCGGAGACCTAGGCACAGATACGCAGTATTTT.

The V gene is TRBV2, the J gene TRBJ2-6; no reliable D call. Trimming took 8 bases from V and 0 from J, leaving 8 bases between them. CDR3 size: 14 residues. Looked up from germline, CDR1 is SNHLY and CDR2 is FYNNEI. The CDR3 DNA sequence: TGTGCCAGCGGGGTAGACTCTGGGGCCAACGTCCTGACTTTC. Amino acid sequence: CASGVDSGANVLTF. The full variable domain, its missing parts supplied by reference TRBV2 and TRBJ2-6, is EPEVTQTPSHQVTQMGQEVILRCVPISNHLYFYWYRQILGQKVEFLVSFYNNEISEKSEIFDDQFSVERPDGSNFTLKIRSTKLEDSAMYFCASGVDSGANVLTFGAGSRLTVL.

The J gene is TRBJ2-3, the V gene TRBV5-4; TRBD1 matches at 7 bases. The trim removed 2 bases at V and 6 bases at J, leaving 6 bases unmatched. Germline V gene lookup returns CDR1 SGHNT and CDR2 YYREEE (reference sequence). CDR3 length: 14 amino acids. CDR3 in DNA: TGTGCCAGCAGCTTTCGGACAGGTTCGGATACGCAGTATTTT. Translated: CASSFRTGSDTQYF.

The rearrangement uses TRBV20-1 and TRBJ2-1; unclear D gene. The CDR3 is made up of 11 amino acids. V was cut by 3 bases and J by 9 bases, with 9 bases left in between. In germline, CDR1 is DFQATT, CDR2 SNEGSKA (reference sequence). The CDR3 region is CSASPNREQFF. The CDR3 DNA reads as TGCAGTGCTAGCCCCAATCGTGAGCAGTTCTTC.